Below are 21 T cell receptor beta chains sequenced from a single sample in a study of early stage breast cancer tumors. Sequenced by immunoSEQ multiplex PCR; TCRdb stores in-frame clones only, minus some. The table includes approximately 75,000 clones, less than 90% detected once. The sequencing sample was made of blood. The receptors originated from a person in their 40s with breast cancer.

The chain joins TRBV28 to TRBJ2-5, with a possible D match to TRBD2 (5 bases). V lost 6 bases and J 5 bases, leaving 10 bases between the germline ends. Germline-derived CDR1 and CDR2 are MDHEN and SYDVKM. This CDR3 has 12 residues. This CDR3 reads CASRRGGETQYF. In DNA form, the CDR3 reads TGTGCCAGCAGGCGAGGCGGGGAGACCCAGTACTTC. Combining the CDR3 with reference TRBV28 and TRBJ2-5 gives the whole variable domain DVKVTQSSRYLVKRTGEKVFLECVQDMDHENMFWYRQDPGLGLRLIYFSYDVKMKEKGDIPEGYSVSREKKERFSLILESASTNQTSMYLCASRRGGETQYFGPGTRLLVL.

This clone turned up a few times. This chain uses TRBV19 with TRBJ2-3; no clear D gene. The germline CDR1 and CDR2 sequences are LNHDA and SQIVND (reference sequence). This CDR3 has 13 residues. V lost 9 bases to trimming and J lost 0 bases, with 10 bases between them. CDR3 loop: CASQASSTDTQYF. CDR3 sequence (DNA): TGTGCCAGCCAGGCGTCTAGCACAGATACGCAGTATTTT.

The genes are TRBV5-1 and TRBJ2-2, with D possibly matching TRBD2 (5 bases). The germline CDR1 and CDR2 sequences are SGHRS and YFSETQ. The CDR3 is 15 amino acids. V was shortened by 4 bases and J by 5 bases, with 15 bases between the two germline ends. The CDR3 DNA follows: TGCGCCAGCAGCGGCGAGGGTTTGTGGACCGGGGAGCTGTTTTTT. Translated, it gives CASSGEGLWTGELFF.

The rearrangement joins TRBV19 to TRBJ1-1; 7 bases agree with TRBD1. Germline-derived CDR1 and CDR2 are LNHDA and SQIVND (reference sequence). The V and J ends lost 3 bases and 5 bases, in that order; junction bases with no gene match: 6. The CDR3 covers 14 residues. The CDR3 region has the DNA TGTGCCAGTAGTATTCAACAGGGGAGGACTGAAGCTTTCTTT. Its protein is CASSIQQGRTEAFF.

V and J are TRBV7-6 and TRBJ2-6; tentatively, D is TRBD1 (6 bases). The CDR3 runs 20 residues. Germline V lookup: CDR1 SGHVS, CDR2 FNYEAQ. V lost 3 bases and J 0 bases, leaving 21 bases between the germline ends. The CDR3 reads CASSLVIDRRSTSGANVLTF. The CDR3 bases are TGTGCCAGCAGCTTGGTTATCGACAGGAGGAGCACCTCTGGGGCCAACGTCCTGACTTTC.

The chain couples TRBV7-2 to TRBJ2-7; D gene ambiguous. V was shortened by 5 bases and J by 6 bases, with 20 bases between the two germline ends. The CDR3 is made up of 15 amino acids. Germline loops: CDR1 SGHTA, CDR2 FQGNSA. In DNA form, the CDR3 reads TGTGCCAGCAGCAATCGTACCCCCCAGCGCGGCGAGCAGTACTTC. Its translation: CASSNRTPQRGEQYF.

The chain recombines TRBV9 with TRBJ2-7, with a possible D match to TRBD2 (5 bases). CDR1 and CDR2 from the germline V gene are SGDLS and YYNGEE. The germline V and J ends were trimmed by 0 bases and 0 bases, with 10 bases remaining between them. The CDR3 consists of 15 residues. The CDR3 loop reads CASSVGGPSSYEQYF. Here the CDR3 DNA reads TGTGCCAGCAGCGTAGGAGGGCCGAGCTCCTACGAGCAGTACTTC.

The gene calls are TRBV30 and TRBJ1-3, with a tentative D call TRBD1 (5 bases). The CDR3 is made up of 13 amino acids. Trimming shortened V by 5 bases and J by 3 bases, and 11 bases separated the two germline ends. The germline V gene encodes CDR1 GTSNPN and CDR2 SVGIG (reference sequence). CDR3 sequence: CAWVSQGGNTIYF. The CDR3 DNA reads as TGTGCCTGGGTCTCCCAGGGTGGAAACACCATATATTTT.

The chain recombines TRBV2 with TRBJ2-2; 13 bases line up with TRBD2. V was clipped by 6 bases and J by 2 bases; unmatched bases: 3. Germline V CDR1 and CDR2: SNHLY, FYNNEI. The CDR3 loop spans 16 amino acids. The CDR3 sequence: CASRRTSGSNTGELFF. The CDR3 region has the DNA TGTGCCAGCAGAAGGACTAGCGGGAGTAACACCGGGGAGCTGTTTTTT.

This clone turned up a few times. J is TRBJ2-7 and V is TRBV18, with D perhaps TRBD1 (6 bases). V shed 2 bases and J shed 4 bases, with 9 bases lying between them. The CDR3 spans 13 residues. The V gene's germline CDR1 is KGHSH and CDR2 LQKENI. The CDR3 sequence is CASSPATGYEQYF. DNA for the CDR3: TGTGCCAGCTCACCAGCGACAGGTTACGAGCAGTACTTC. The full variable domain, in which reference TRBV18 and TRBJ2-7 provide the parts outside the CDR3, is NAGVMQNPRHLVRRRGQEARLRCSPMKGHSHVYWYRQLPEEGLKFMVYLQKENIIDESGMPKERFSAEFPKEGPSILRIQQVVRGDSAAYFCASSPATGYEQYFGPGTRLTVT.

The CDR3 bases are TGTGCCAGCAGCGTAGCCGGACAAGCGAACACTGAAGCTTTCTTT. Protein sequence: CASSVAGQANTEAFF. The genes are TRBV9 and TRBJ1-1; D might be TRBD1 (5 bases). V lost 0 bases and J 1 base, leaving 10 bases between the germline ends. CDR3 size: 15 residues. Germline V gene lookup returns CDR1 SGDLS and CDR2 YYNGEE. Full variable domain (rest looked up from reference TRBV9 and TRBJ1-1): DSGVTQTPKHLITATGQRVTLRCSPRSGDLSVYWYQQSLDQGLQFLIQYYNGEERAKGNILERFSAQQFPDLHSELNLSSLELGDSALYFCASSVAGQANTEAFFGQGTRLTVV.

Note on this clone: The sample contains more than one DNA sequence encoding this CDR3. The chain employs TRBV18 and TRBJ2-5, with a possible D match to TRBD1 (5 bases). The CDR3 is made up of 13 amino acids. Germline V lookup: CDR1 KGHSH, CDR2 LQKENI. The V end lost 3 bases, the J end lost 5 bases, and 10 bases lay between the germline ends. The CDR3: CASSPGQGETQYF. CDR3 coding DNA: TGTGCCAGCTCACCGGGGCAAGGGGAGACCCAGTACTTC.

V and J are TRBV6-6 and TRBJ1-2, with 10 positions matching TRBD1. V gave up 6 bases and J gave up 14 bases; unmatched junction bases: 12. The length of the CDR3 is 13 residues. CDR1 and CDR2 (germline): MNHNY, SVGAGI (reference sequence). CDR3 in amino acids: CASSPGQGVVGTF. DNA of the CDR3: TGTGCCAGCAGCCCAGGACAGGGGGTGGTTGGTACCTTC.

This clone was seen a few times. This chain links TRBV2 with TRBJ1-5; no firm D call. The CDR3 length is 15 residues. Germline assignment: CDR1 SNHLY and CDR2 FYNNEI. Trimming took 2 bases from V and 1 from J, leaving 9 bases between them. The CDR3 DNA reads TGTGCCAGCAGTGAAAAAGGGTTGAGCAATCAGCCCCAGCATTTT. Translation gives CASSEKGLSNQPQHF.

This clone has a handful of counts. The rearrangement uses TRBV15 and TRBJ1-2; TRBD1 agrees at 9 bases. V shed 5 bases and J 3 bases; nucleotides not matched to a gene: 7. The CDR3 is 15 amino acids. CDR1 is LNHNV, CDR2 YYDKDF, per germline (reference sequence). CDR3 coding DNA: TGTGCCACCAGCCGACCGGGACAGGGTGACTATGGCTACACCTTC. Its protein product is CATSRPGQGDYGYTF.

The chain is built from TRBV7-9 and TRBJ2-1; D is undetermined. The CDR3 runs 16 residues. Germline lookup yields CDR1 SEHNR and CDR2 FQNEAQ (reference sequence). Deletions cut 1 base from V and 7 bases from J, with 17 bases between. CDR3 residues: CASSLVSGLRPNEQFF. The CDR3 DNA is TGTGCCAGCAGCTTAGTGTCGGGCCTTCGTCCTAATGAGCAGTTCTTC.

The chain carries TRBV6-4 and TRBJ2-2; D not certain. CDR3 length: 14 amino acids. V was clipped by 4 bases and J by 3 bases, with 9 bases between them. Germline-derived CDR1 and CDR2 are MRHNA and SNTAGT. CDR3 DNA sequence: TGTGCCAGCAGTGGGCCAGAGGACACCGGGGAGCTGTTTTTT. Translated, it gives CASSGPEDTGELFF.

The CDR3 region is CASSLGTGLEAFF. Here the CDR3 DNA reads TGTGCCAGCAGCTTAGGTACAGGGCTTGAAGCTTTCTTT. This rearrangement joins TRBV11-2 to TRBJ1-1, with D possibly TRBD1 on 6 matching bases. Germline CDR1 is SGHAT and CDR2 is FQNNGV. Trimming shortened V by 1 base and J by 7 bases, and 10 bases separated the two germline ends. The CDR3 sequence is 13 residues long.

The CDR3 coding sequence is TGCGCCAGCAGCCGACTAGCGGGAGGGAACACCGGGGAGCTGTTTTTT. It yields the protein CASSRLAGGNTGELFF. The chain combines TRBV5-1 with TRBJ2-2, with 13 bases fitting TRBD2. In germline, CDR1 is SGHRS, CDR2 YFSETQ. CDR3 length: 16 amino acids. The V gene end was trimmed by 4 bases and the J gene end by 1 base; junction bases not matched to a gene: 1. Variable domain in full (rest from reference TRBV5-1 and TRBJ2-2): KAGVTQTPRYLIKTRGQQVTLSCSPISGHRSVSWYQQTPGQGLQFLFEYFSETQRNKGNFPGRFSGRQFSNSRSEMNVSTLELGDSALYLCASSRLAGGNTGELFFGEGSRLTVL.

The CDR3 DNA sequence: TGTGCCACCAGCAGAGAGGGGACTAGCTTCTCCTACGAGCAGTACTTC. This sequence encodes CATSREGTSFSYEQYF. The genes are TRBV15 and TRBJ2-7; 9 nucleotides match TRBD2. The junction had 3 bases not matched to a gene; V was cut back by 0 bases and J by 0 bases. Germline CDR1 and CDR2: LNHNV and YYDKDF (reference sequence). CDR3 length: 16 amino acids.

The rearrangement uses TRBV11-2 and TRBJ2-1; 12 bases are shared with TRBD2. The CDR3 has 15 residues. Germline V gene data show CDR1 as SGHAT and CDR2 as FQNNGV. V gave up 5 bases and J gave up 5 bases; unmatched junction bases: 4. The CDR3 DNA reads as TGTGCCAGCAGCACACGGACTAGCGGGAACAATGAGCAGTTCTTC. This gives the protein CASSTRTSGNNEQFF.